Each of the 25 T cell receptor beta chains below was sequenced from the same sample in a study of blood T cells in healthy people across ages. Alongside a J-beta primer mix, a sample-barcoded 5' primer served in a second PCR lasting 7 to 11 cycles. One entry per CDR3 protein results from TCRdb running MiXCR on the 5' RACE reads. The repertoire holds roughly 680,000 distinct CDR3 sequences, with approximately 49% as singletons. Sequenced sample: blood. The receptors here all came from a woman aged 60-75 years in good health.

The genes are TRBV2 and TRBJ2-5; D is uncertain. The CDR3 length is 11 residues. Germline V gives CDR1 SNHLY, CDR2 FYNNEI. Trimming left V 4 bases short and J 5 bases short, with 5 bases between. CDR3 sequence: CASSARETQYF. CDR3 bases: TGTGCCAGCAGTGCAAGGGAGACCCAGTACTTC. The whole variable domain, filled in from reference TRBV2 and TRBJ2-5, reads EPEVTQTPSHQVTQMGQEVILRCVPISNHLYFYWYRQILGQKVEFLVSFYNNEISEKSEIFDDQFSVERPDGSNFTLKIRSTKLEDSAMYFCASSARETQYFGPGTRLLVL.

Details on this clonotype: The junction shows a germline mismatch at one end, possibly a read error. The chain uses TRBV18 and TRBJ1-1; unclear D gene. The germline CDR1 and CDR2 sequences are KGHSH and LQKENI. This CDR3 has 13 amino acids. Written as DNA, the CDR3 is TGTGCCAGCTCCCGGCTGGGGAACACTGAGGCTTTCTTT. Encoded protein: CASSRLGNTEAFF.

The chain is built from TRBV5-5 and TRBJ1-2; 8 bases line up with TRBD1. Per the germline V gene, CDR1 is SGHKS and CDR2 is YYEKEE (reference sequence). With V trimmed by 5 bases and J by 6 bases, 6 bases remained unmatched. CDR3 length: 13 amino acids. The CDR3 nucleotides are TGTGCCAGCAGACCGGACAGGGTCCATGGCTACACCTTC. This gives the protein CASRPDRVHGYTF.

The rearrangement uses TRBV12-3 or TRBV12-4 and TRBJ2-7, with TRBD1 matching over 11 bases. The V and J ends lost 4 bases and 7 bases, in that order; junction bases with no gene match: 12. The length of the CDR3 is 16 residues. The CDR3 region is CASSSTTDRGQREQYF. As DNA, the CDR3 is TGTGCCAGCAGTTCCACCACGGACAGGGGGCAGAGAGAGCAGTACTTC.

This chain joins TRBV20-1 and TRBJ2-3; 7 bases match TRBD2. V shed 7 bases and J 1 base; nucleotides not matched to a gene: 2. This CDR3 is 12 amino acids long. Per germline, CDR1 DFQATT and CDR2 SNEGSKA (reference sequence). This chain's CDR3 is CSGAGGTDTQYF. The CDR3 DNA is TGCAGTGGGGCGGGAGGCACAGATACGCAGTATTTT.

CDR3 protein: CASSQLAGARNEQYF. Written as DNA, the CDR3 is TGTGCCAGCAGCCAGCTAGCGGGAGCAAGAAATGAGCAGTACTTC. The V gene is TRBV3-1, the J gene TRBJ2-5; 10 nucleotides match TRBD2. This CDR3 is 15 amino acids long. The V segment lost 3 bases and the J segment 11 bases; nucleotides outside the gene matches: 12. Germline V gives CDR1 LGHDT, CDR2 YNNKEL (reference sequence).

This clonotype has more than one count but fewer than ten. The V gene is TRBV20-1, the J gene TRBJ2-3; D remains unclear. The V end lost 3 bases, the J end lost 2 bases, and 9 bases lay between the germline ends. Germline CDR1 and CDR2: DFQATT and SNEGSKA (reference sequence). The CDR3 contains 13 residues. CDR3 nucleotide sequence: TGCAGTGCTAGCCCGCGCCTCACAGATACGCAGTATTTT. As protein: CSASPRLTDTQYF.

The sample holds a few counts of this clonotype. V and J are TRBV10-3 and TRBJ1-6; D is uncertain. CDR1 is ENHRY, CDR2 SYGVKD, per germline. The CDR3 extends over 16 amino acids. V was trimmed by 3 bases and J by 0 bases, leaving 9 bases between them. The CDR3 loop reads CAISERGSSYNSPLHF. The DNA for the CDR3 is TGTGCCATCAGTGAAAGAGGGAGCTCCTATAATTCACCCCTCCACTTT.

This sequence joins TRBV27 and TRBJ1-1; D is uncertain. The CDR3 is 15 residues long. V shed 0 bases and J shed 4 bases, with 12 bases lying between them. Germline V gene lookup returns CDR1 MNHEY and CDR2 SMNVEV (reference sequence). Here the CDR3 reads CASSLSRQAGTEAFF. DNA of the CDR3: TGTGCCAGCAGTTTATCGAGGCAGGCAGGCACTGAAGCTTTCTTT.

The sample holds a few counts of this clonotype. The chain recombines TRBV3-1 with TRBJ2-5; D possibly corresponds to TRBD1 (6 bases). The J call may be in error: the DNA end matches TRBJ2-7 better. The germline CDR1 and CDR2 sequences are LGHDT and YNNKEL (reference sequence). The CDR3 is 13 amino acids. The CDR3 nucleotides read TGTGCCAGCAGCCATACTCAGGGGATCGAGCAGTACTTC. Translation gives CASSHTQGIEQYF.

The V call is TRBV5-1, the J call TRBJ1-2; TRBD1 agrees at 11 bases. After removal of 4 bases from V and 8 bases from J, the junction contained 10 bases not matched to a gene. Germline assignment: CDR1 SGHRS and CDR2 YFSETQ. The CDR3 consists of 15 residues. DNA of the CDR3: TGCGCCAGCAGCCTGAAGGACAGGGGGCGAGGAGGCTACACCTTC. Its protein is CASSLKDRGRGGYTF. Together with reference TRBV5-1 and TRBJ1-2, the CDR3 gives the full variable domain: KAGVTQTPRYLIKTRGQQVTLSCSPISGHRSVSWYQQTPGQGLQFLFEYFSETQRNKGNFPGRFSGRQFSNSRSEMNVSTLELGDSALYLCASSLKDRGRGGYTFGSGTRLTVV.

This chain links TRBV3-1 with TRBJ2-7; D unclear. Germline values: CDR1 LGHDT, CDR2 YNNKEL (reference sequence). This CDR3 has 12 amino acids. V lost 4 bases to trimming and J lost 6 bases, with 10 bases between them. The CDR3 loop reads CASSLYQTEQYF. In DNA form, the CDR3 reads TGTGCCAGCAGCCTATATCAGACCGAGCAGTACTTC.

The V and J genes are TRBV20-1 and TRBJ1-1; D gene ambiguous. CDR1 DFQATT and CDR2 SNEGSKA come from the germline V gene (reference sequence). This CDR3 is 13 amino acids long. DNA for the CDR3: TGCAGGACGACCCGATCCTTGAACACTGAAGCTTTCTTT. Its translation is CRTTRSLNTEAFF.

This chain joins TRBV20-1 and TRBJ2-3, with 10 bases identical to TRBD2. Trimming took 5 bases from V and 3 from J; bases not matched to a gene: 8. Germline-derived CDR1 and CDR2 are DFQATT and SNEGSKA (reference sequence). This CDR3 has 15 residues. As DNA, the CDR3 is TGCAGTGCTGAAGCTAGCGGGAGATCGACAGATACGCAGTATTTT. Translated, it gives CSAEASGRSTDTQYF.

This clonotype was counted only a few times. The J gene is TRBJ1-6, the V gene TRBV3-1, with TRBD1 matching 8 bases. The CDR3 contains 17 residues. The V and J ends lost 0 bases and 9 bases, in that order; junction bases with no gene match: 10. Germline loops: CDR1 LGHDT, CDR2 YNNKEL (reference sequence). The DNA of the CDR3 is TGTGCCAGCAGCCAAGAGTTCCCCGGGACAGGAGCTTCACCCCTCCACTTT. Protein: CASSQEFPGTGASPLHF. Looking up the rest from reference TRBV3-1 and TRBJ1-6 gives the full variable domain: DTAVSQTPKYLVTQMGNDKSIKCEQNLGHDTMYWYKQDSKKFLKIMFSYNNKELIINETVPNRFSPKSPDKAHLNLHINSLELGDSAVYFCASSQEFPGTGASPLHFGNGTRLTVT.

CDR3 nucleotide sequence: TGTGCCAGCAGTACTAGACAAAGCACAGATACGCAGTATTTT. Protein sequence: CASSTRQSTDTQYF. The chain links TRBV25-1 to TRBJ2-3; tentative D call: TRBD2 (5 bases). The V gene's germline CDR1 is MGHDK and CDR2 SYGVNS. The length of the CDR3 is 14 residues. Deletions cut 5 bases from V and 0 bases from J, with 9 bases between.

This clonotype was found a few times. Here the CDR3 DNA reads TGTGCCAGCAGTCCTCCGCGAGAGACCCAGTACTTC. Translated, it gives CASSPPRETQYF. This rearrangement joins TRBV2 to TRBJ2-5; D not certain. V lost 5 bases, J lost 4 bases, and 8 bases lay in between. Germline CDR1 is SNHLY and CDR2 is FYNNEI. This CDR3 has 12 amino acids.

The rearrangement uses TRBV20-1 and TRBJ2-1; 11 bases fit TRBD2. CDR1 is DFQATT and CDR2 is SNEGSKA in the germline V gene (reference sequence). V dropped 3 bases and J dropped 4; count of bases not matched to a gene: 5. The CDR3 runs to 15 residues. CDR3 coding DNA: TGCAGTGCTAGGTTCTTAGCGGGAGGGTACAATGAGCAGTTCTTC. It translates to CSARFLAGGYNEQFF.

CDR3 bases: TGCAGTGCTAGAGATCAAGATTATAGCAATCAGCCCCAGCATTTT. This gives the protein CSARDQDYSNQPQHF. The genes are TRBV20-1 and TRBJ1-5; D is uncertain. This CDR3 contains 15 residues. Trimming cost V 0 bases and J 0 bases, with 9 bases left between them. The germline CDR1 and CDR2 sequences are DFQATT and SNEGSKA (reference sequence).

The CDR3 loop is CASSVGSLNYGYTF. The CDR3 DNA is TGTGCCAGCAGTGTCGGCAGTTTAAACTATGGCTACACCTTC. The rearrangement joins TRBV7-9 to TRBJ1-2; D gene unclear. CDR1 and CDR2 from the germline V gene are SEHNR and FQNEAQ (reference sequence). The CDR3 is 14 amino acids. V lost 6 bases to trimming and J lost 2 bases, with 13 bases between them.

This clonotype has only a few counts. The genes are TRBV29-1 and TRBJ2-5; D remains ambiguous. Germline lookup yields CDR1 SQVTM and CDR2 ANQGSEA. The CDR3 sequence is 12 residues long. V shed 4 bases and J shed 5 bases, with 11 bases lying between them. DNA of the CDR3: TGCAGCGTTGTTTGGGTGGCGGAGACCCAGTACTTC. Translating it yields CSVVWVAETQYF.

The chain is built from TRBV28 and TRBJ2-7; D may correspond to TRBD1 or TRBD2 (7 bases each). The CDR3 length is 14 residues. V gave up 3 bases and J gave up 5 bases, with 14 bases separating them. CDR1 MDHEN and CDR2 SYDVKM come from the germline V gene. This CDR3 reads CASSFIQGGNEQYF. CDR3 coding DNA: TGTGCCAGCAGTTTTATCCAGGGGGGGAACGAGCAGTACTTC.

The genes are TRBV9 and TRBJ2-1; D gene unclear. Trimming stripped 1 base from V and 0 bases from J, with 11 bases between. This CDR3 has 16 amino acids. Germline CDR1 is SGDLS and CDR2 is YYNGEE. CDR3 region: CASSVMVESSYNEQFF. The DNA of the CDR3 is TGTGCCAGCAGCGTAATGGTGGAGAGCTCCTACAATGAGCAGTTCTTC.

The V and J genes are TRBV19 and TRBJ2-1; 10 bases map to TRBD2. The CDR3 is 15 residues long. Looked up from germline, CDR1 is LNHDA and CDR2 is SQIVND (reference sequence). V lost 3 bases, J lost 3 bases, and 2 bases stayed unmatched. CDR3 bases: TGTGCCAGTAGTATGTCTAGCGGGAGCTACAATGAGCAGTTCTTC. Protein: CASSMSSGSYNEQFF. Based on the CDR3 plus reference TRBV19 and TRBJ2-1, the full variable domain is DGGITQSPKYLFRKEGQNVTLSCEQNLNHDAMYWYRQDPGQGLRLIYYSQIVNDFQKGDIAEGYSVSREKKESFPLTVTSAQKNPTAFYLCASSMSSGSYNEQFFGPGTRLTVL.

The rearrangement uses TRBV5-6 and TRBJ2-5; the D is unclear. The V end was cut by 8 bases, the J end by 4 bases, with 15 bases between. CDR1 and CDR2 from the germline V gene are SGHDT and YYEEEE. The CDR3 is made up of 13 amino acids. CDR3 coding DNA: TGTGCCAGGTTACAGTTTCGAGGAGAGACCCAGTACTTC. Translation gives CARLQFRGETQYF.